These T cell receptor beta chains were read from a single sample in a study of T-cell memory formation after mild COVID-19. TCRdb itself ran the 5' RACE reads through MiXCR, one entry per CDR3 protein. The data show hundreds of thousands of distinct CDR3 sequences, roughly an eighth seen once. Sequences were obtained from PBMCs or a T cell subset sorted from them (not recorded which). All receptors derive from a man aged 18 to 29 who had mild COVID-19 (a few samples of this study predate the infection). Cell type and time point are not known. Each CDR3 is given with its conserved first and last residue. D genes are given only for firm matches. The listing skips clone size in some rows; elsewhere it reads once, few, many or a size class.

TRBV5-6	many	TRBJ2-3	TRBD2	16	TGTGCCAGCAGCTTGTTCCAGCGGGGGAGCACAGATACGCAGTATTTT	CASSLFQRGSTDTQYF
TRBV7-9	few	TRBJ2-2	-	16	TGTGCCAGCAGCTTATGGGCAGGGGAATCCGGCGGGGAGCTGTTTTTT	CASSLWAGESGGELFF
TRBV9	-	TRBJ2-2	-	13	TGTGCCAGCAGCGTAGTCCAGGCCGGGGAGCTGTTTTTT	CASSVVQAGELFF
TRBV7-3	many	TRBJ2-1	TRBD2	15	TGTGCCAGCAGCCATCTAGCGGGGGAGTACAATGAGCAGTTCTTC	CASSHLAGEYNEQFF
TRBV7-2	few	TRBJ2-5	-	15	TGTGCCAGCAGCTTAAGGTCTCAGGGGAAGGAGACCCAGTACTTC	CASSLRSQGKETQYF
TRBV6-2/TRBV6-3	-	TRBJ2-3	TRBD1	12	TGTGCCAGCAGCCTTACAGGGGCGGTTCAGTATTTT	CASSLTGAVQYF
TRBV29-1	many	TRBJ2-6	-	13	TGCAGCGTTGCGGTTTCTGGGGCCAACGTCCTGACTTTC	CSVAVSGANVLTF
TRBV7-9	few	TRBJ2-1	-	13	TGTGCCAGCAGCTGGAGAACCTGGGTTGAGCAGTTCTTC	CASSWRTWVEQFF
TRBV20-1	few	TRBJ2-7	TRBD1	12	TGCAGTATATACAGGGGGCTAAGCGAGCAGTACTTC	CSIYRGLSEQYF
TRBV12-3/TRBV12-4	-	TRBJ2-3	TRBD2	15	TGTGCCAGCAGCCCTAGCGGGGGGAGCACAGATACGCAGTATTTT	CASSPSGGSTDTQYF
TRBV20-1	medium-sized	TRBJ1-2	-	11	TGCAGTGCTGACGACAGCTATGGCTACACCTTC	CSADDSYGYTF
TRBV20-1	once	TRBJ2-7	TRBD2	14	TGCAGTGCTAGAACTAGCGGGAGAACCTACGAGCAGTACTTC	CSARTSGRTYEQYF
TRBV6-1	few	TRBJ2-1	-	15	TGTGCCAGCGGAAGAACAGGGGCGGGAGACAATGAGCAGTTCTTC	CASGRTGAGDNEQFF
TRBV12-3/TRBV12-4	-	TRBJ1-5	-	13	TGTGCCAGCGGATTGACCGCTTATCAGCCCCAGCATTTT	CASGLTAYQPQHF
TRBV27	few	TRBJ1-2	TRBD1	14	TGTGCCAGCAGCTCTTCGGGACAGGGTATTGGCTACACCTTC	CASSSSGQGIGYTF
TRBV5-1	-	TRBJ1-1	-	15	TGCGCCAGCAGCTTGGATGGGGGGATGAACACTGAAGCTTTCTTT	CASSLDGGMNTEAFF
TRBV7-2	-	TRBJ1-6	TRBD1	12	TGTGCCGCCGGACAGGGTACTTCACCCCTCCACTTT	CAAGQGTSPLHF
TRBV7-9	-	TRBJ2-3	-	13	TGTGCCAGCAGCTTTATAATCACAGATACGCAGTATTTT	CASSFIITDTQYF